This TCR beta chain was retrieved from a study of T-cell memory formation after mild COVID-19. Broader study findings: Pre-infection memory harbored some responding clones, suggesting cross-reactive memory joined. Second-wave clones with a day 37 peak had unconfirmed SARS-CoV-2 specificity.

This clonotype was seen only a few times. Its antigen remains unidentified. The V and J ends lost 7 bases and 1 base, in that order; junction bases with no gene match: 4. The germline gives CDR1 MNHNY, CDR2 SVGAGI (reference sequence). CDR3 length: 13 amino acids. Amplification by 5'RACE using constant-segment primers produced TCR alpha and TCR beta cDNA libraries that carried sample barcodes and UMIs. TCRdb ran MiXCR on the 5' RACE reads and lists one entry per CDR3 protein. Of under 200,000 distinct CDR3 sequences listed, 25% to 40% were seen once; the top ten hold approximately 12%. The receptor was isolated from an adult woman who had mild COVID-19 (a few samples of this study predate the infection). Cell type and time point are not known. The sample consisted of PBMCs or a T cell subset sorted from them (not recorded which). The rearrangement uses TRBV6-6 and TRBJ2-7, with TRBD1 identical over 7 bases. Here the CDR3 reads CASTRQGSYEQYF. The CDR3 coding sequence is TGTGCCAGCACTCGACAGGGTTCCTACGAGCAGTACTTC.